This T cell receptor beta chain originates from a study of blood T cell repertoires in COVID-19. On the study more broadly: T cells, B-cell-depleted T cells, or PBMCs supplied cDNA or gDNA.

Trimming removed 4 bases from V and 2 bases from J; junction bases left unmatched: 4. Germline loops: CDR1 SGHRS, CDR2 YFSETQ. The CDR3 has 15 residues. As originally analysed: Reference gene primer amplification gave estimated nucleated cell counts. Using immunoSEQ multiplex PCR, the repertoire was profiled, and TCRdb retains in-frame clones only, with some absent. Clone size and V and J calls were adopted from that table, with D and trimming inferred from the DNA. The sample shows under 250,000 clones, roughly four fifths of them seen only once. The TCR was taken from a woman aged 70-85 years with acute or convalescent COVID-19. Sequencing used peripheral blood. The rearrangement links TRBV5-1 to TRBJ1-2; 11 bases are a match to TRBD1. CDR3 nucleotides: TGCGCCAGCAGCCCCGGGACAGGGGGAAACTATGGCTACACCTTC. This codes for CASSPGTGGNYGYTF.